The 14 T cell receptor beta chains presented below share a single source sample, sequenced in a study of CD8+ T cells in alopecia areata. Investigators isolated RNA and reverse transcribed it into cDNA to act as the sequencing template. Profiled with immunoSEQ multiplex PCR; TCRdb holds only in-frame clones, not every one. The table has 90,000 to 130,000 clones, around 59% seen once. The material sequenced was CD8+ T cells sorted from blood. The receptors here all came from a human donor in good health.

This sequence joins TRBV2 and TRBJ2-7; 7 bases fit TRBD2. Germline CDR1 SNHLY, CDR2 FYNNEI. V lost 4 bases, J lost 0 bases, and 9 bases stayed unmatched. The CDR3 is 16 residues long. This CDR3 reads CASSAAGNGPSYEQYF. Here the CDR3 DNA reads TGTGCCAGCAGTGCAGCGGGAAATGGCCCCTCCTACGAGCAGTACTTC.

CDR3 bases: TGCGCCAGCAGCTGGACAGGGTGGGATTCACCCCTCCACTTT. Translation gives CASSWTGWDSPLHF. This sequence joins TRBV5-1 and TRBJ1-6, with 8 positions matching TRBD1. This CDR3 region has 14 residues. Germline V lookup: CDR1 SGHRS, CDR2 YFSETQ. J gave up 8 bases and V 3 bases, and 4 bases lay outside the gene matches.

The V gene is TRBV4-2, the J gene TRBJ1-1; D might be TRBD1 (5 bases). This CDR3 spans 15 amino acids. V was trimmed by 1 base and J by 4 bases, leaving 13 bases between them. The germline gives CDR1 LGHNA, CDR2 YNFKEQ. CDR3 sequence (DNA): TGTGCCAGCAGCCAAGTCGGGGAGGGGATCACTGAAGCTTTCTTT. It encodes CASSQVGEGITEAFF.

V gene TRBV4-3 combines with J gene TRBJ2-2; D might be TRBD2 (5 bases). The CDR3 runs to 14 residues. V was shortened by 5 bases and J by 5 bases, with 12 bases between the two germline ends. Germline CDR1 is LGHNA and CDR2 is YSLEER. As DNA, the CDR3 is TGCGCCAGCAGCATCGGGGTACGAACCGGGGAGCTGTTTTTT. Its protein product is CASSIGVRTGELFF.

CDR3 residues: CASSEGVFPETQYF. The CDR3 DNA sequence: TGTGCCAGCAGCGAAGGGGTATTCCCGGAGACCCAGTACTTC. The chain employs TRBV5-4 and TRBJ2-5; D is perhaps TRBD1 (5 bases). This CDR3 region has 14 residues. The germline CDR1 and CDR2 sequences are SGHNT and YYREEE (reference sequence). The ends were cut back, 4 bases at V and 5 bases at J, with 15 bases in the middle.

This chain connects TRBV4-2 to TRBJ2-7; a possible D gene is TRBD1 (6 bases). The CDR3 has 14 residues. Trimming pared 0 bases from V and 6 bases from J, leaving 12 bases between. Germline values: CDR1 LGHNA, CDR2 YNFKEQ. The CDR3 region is CASSQDVQGFEQYF. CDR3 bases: TGTGCCAGCAGCCAAGATGTGCAGGGGTTCGAGCAGTACTTC.

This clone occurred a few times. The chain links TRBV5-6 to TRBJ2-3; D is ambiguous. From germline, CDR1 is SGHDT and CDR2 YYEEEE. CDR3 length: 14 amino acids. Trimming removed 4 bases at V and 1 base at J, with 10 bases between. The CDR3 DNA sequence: TGTGCCAGCAGCCCTTCGGACGGCACAGATACGCAGTATTTT. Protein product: CASSPSDGTDTQYF. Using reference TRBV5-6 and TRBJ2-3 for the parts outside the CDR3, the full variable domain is DAGVTQSPTHLIKTRGQQVTLRCSPKSGHDTVSWYQQALGQGPQFIFQYYEEEERQRGNFPDRFSGHQFPNYSSELNVNALLLGDSALYLCASSPSDGTDTQYFGPGTRLTVL.

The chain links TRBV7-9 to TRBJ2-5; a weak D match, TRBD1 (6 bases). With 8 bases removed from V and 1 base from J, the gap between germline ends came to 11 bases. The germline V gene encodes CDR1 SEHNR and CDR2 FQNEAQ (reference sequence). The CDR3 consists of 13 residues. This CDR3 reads CASGLDSQETQYF. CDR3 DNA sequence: TGTGCCAGCGGACTGGACAGCCAAGAGACCCAGTACTTC.

The CDR3, as DNA: TGCAGCGTTGAAGATCGTAGGGCCATGACCCAAGAGACCCAGTACTTC. Amino acids: CSVEDRRAMTQETQYF. The chain carries TRBV29-1 and TRBJ2-5; D is undetermined. CDR3 length: 16 residues. The V gene's germline CDR1 is SQVTM and CDR2 ANQGSEA. With 0 bases removed from V and 1 base from J, the gap between germline ends came to 15 bases. The full variable domain, rest sourced from reference TRBV29-1 and TRBJ2-5, is SAVISQKPSRDICQRGTSLTIQCQVDSQVTMMFWYRQQPGQSLTLIATANQGSEATYESGFVIDKFPISRPNLTFSTLTVSNMSPEDSSIYLCSVEDRRAMTQETQYFGPGTRLLVL.

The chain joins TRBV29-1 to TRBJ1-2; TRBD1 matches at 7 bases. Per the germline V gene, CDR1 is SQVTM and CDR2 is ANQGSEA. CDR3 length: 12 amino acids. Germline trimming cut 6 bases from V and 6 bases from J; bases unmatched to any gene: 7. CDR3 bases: TGCAGCGTACCGGACAGGCCGGATGGCTACACCTTC. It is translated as CSVPDRPDGYTF. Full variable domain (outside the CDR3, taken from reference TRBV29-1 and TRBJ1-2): SAVISQKPSRDICQRGTSLTIQCQVDSQVTMMFWYRQQPGQSLTLIATANQGSEATYESGFVIDKFPISRPNLTFSTLTVSNMSPEDSSIYLCSVPDRPDGYTFGSGTRLTVV.

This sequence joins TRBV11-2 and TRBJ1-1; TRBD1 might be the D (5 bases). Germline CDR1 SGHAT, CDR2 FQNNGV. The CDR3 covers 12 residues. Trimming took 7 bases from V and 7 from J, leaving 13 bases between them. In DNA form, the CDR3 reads TGTGCCAGCACCCTAGGCCAGGGTGAAGCTTTCTTT. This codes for CASTLGQGEAFF.

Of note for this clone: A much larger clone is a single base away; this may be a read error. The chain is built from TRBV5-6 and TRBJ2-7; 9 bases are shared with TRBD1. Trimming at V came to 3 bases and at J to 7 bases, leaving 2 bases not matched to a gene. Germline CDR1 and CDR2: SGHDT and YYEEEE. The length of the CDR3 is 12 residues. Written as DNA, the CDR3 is TGTGCCAGCAGCTGGACAGGGGAGGAGCAGTACTTC. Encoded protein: CASSWTGEEQYF.

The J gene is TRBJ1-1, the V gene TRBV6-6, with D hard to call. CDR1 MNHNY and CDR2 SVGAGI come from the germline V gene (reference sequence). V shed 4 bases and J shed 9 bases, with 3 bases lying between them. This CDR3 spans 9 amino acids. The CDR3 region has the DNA TGTGCCAGCAGTTCACAAGCTTTCTTT. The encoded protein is CASSSQAFF.

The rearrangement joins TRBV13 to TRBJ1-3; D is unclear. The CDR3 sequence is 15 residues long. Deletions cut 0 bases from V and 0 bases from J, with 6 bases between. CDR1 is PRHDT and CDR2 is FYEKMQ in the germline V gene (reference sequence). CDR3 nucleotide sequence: TGTGCCAGCAGCTTAGGATTCCCCTCTGGAAACACCATATATTTT. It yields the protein CASSLGFPSGNTIYF.